The 13 T cell receptor beta chains below all came from one sample that was sequenced in a study of regulatory T cells in long-lasting Graves disease (dated by TCRdb to the early 2020s). The library was obtained by multiplex PCR. The sequencing machine was an Illumina HiSeq 4000. CDR3 regions were amplified by Arm-PCR with iRepertoire HTBI primers to construct TCR beta libraries. Using fastp at Q25 and MiXCR, TCRdb reprocessed the public reads and kept productive beta chains. Rows matching on CDR3 protein sequence are summarized as one entry with the most common DNA and genes. A total of approximately 400,000 distinct CDR3 sequences appear in this sample, around 21% of them only once. Around 21% of the sample is in the top ten clones. Sample time point, as interpreted from the label and publication: persistent/refractory GD, antithyroid drugs over 5 years with positive TRAb. For both TCR sequencing and RNA sequencing, RNA was extracted from PBMCs in TRIzol.

The specimen comprised peripheral blood mononuclear cells (PBMCs), sampled when the disease was refractory, from a patient treated with antithyroid drugs. These receptors were obtained from a female donor with Graves disease.

This clonotype was picked up many times. The J gene is TRBJ1-2, the V gene TRBV27; D ambiguous. The CDR3 sequence is 15 residues long. V lost 2 bases and J 8 bases, leaving 18 bases between the germline ends. The germline V gene encodes CDR1 MNHEY and CDR2 SMNVEV (reference sequence). The CDR3 here is CASSLEGSRTRGYTF. The CDR3 coding sequence is TGTGCCAGCAGTTTAGAAGGGAGTAGAACCAGGGGCTACACCTTC.

There are many counts of this clonotype. The chain joins TRBV11-2 to TRBJ1-5; 7 bases line up with TRBD1. The CDR3 loop spans 14 amino acids. The V gene's germline CDR1 is SGHAT and CDR2 FQNNGV. V shed 1 base, J shed 6 bases, and the junction held 3 bases outside the gene matches. The chain's CDR3 is CASSLGQGGQPQHF. The CDR3 nucleotides read TGTGCCAGCAGCTTAGGACAGGGTGGTCAGCCCCAGCATTTT.

The chain is built from TRBV7-9 and TRBJ2-2, with D maybe TRBD2 (5 bases). Germline V gene data show CDR1 as SEHNR and CDR2 as FQNEAQ (reference sequence). The CDR3 consists of 16 residues. V lost 5 bases and J 6 bases, leaving 19 bases between the germline ends. The DNA for the CDR3 is TGTGCCAGCAGCCCTAGTACGGGAAATTCGCCCGGGGAGCTGTTTTTT. Translated, it gives CASSPSTGNSPGELFF.

Many counts were recorded for this clonotype. The gene calls are TRBV11-1 and TRBJ2-1, with 8 nucleotides matching TRBD1. The CDR3 sequence is 13 residues long. CDR1 is SGHAT and CDR2 is FQDESV in the germline V gene (reference sequence). The ends lost 5 bases at V and 9 bases at J; junction bases unmatched: 6. Here the CDR3 DNA reads TGTGCCAGCAGCCAGGACAGGGTTTCTGAGCAGTTCTTC. This gives the protein CASSQDRVSEQFF.

The genes are TRBV10-2 and TRBJ2-5; D unresolved. Germline loops: CDR1 WSHSY, CDR2 SAAADI. The CDR3 runs to 15 residues. V lost 3 bases and J lost 7, with 18 bases in between. In DNA form, the CDR3 reads TGCGCCAGCAGTGACTTTCCAGGCGTACCGTCGACCCAGTACTTC. This gives the protein CASSDFPGVPSTQYF.

In its sample, this clonotype was seen a few times. The chain joins TRBV12-3 or TRBV12-4 to TRBJ2-7; 8 bases align to TRBD1. Trimming removed 5 bases from V and 4 bases from J; junction bases left unmatched: 10. CDR3 length: 15 amino acids. CDR3 loop: CASSPGQGSLYEQYF. CDR3 sequence (DNA): TGTGCCAGCAGTCCCGGACAGGGATCTTTGTACGAGCAGTACTTC.

This clonotype was found many times. J is TRBJ2-5 and V is TRBV12-3 or TRBV12-4, with D maybe TRBD2 (5 bases). CDR3 length: 14 residues. The V end lost 3 bases, the J end lost 5 bases, and 13 bases lay between the germline ends. This chain's CDR3 is CASSLAGYGETQYF. CDR3 in DNA: TGTGCCAGCAGTTTGGCGGGCTACGGGGAGACCCAGTACTTC.

The chain joins TRBV29-1 to TRBJ2-3; 8 bases line up with TRBD1. Germline V CDR1 and CDR2: SQVTM, ANQGSEA. V lost 7 bases, J lost 1 base, and 1 base stayed unmatched. The CDR3 consists of 12 residues. For the CDR3, the DNA is TGCAGCGGGGGACAGGGCACAGATACGCAGTATTTT. It yields the protein CSGGQGTDTQYF.

Many counts were recorded for this clonotype. This chain links TRBV20-1 with TRBJ1-5; weak D call: TRBD1 (5 bases). The CDR3 totals 15 residues. The V gene lost 5 bases and the J gene lost 3 bases, with 17 bases spanning the gap. CDR1 and CDR2 (germline): DFQATT, SNEGSKA (reference sequence). The CDR3 DNA sequence: TGCAGTGCTCCTGCCGGGGGGGGGGACAATCAGCCCCAGCATTTT. It codes for CSAPAGGGDNQPQHF.

This clonotype was counted a few times. This rearrangement joins TRBV7-3 to TRBJ2-2, with D hard to call. Trimming took 3 bases from V and 7 from J, leaving 6 bases between them. CDR1 is SGHTA and CDR2 is FQGTGA in the germline V gene. The CDR3 runs 12 residues. The CDR3 nucleotides read TGTGCCAGCAGCTTTGATGACGGGGAGCTGTTTTTT. As protein: CASSFDDGELFF. The variable domain in full, completed from reference TRBV7-3 and TRBJ2-2, reads GAGVSQTPSNKVTEKGKYVELRCDPISGHTALYWYRQSLGQGPEFLIYFQGTGAADDSGLPNDRFFAVRPEGSVSTLKIQRTERGDSAVYLCASSFDDGELFFGEGSRLTVL.

The chain carries TRBV30 and TRBJ1-4; D gene uncertain. Germline values: CDR1 GTSNPN, CDR2 SVGIG (reference sequence). V was cut by 1 base and J by 3 bases, with 0 bases left in between. The CDR3 totals 11 residues. The CDR3 region has the DNA TGTGCCTGGAGTGCTAATGAAAAACTGTTTTTT. Its translation: CAWSANEKLFF.

J is TRBJ2-3 and V is TRBV9, with D uncertain. Germline-derived CDR1 and CDR2 are SGDLS and YYNGEE. Trimming removed 7 bases at V and 1 base at J, with 4 bases between. This CDR3 comprises 11 residues. The CDR3 loop is CASGGTDTQYF. The CDR3 bases are TGTGCCAGCGGTGGCACAGATACGCAGTATTTT.

This clonotype was counted a few times. The CDR3 region has the DNA TGTGCCAGCAGCCCGACCCCCCATATCACCGTCACTGAAGCTTTCTTT. As protein: CASSPTPHITVTEAFF. This chain joins TRBV7-8 and TRBJ1-1; D unclear. Trimming took off 5 bases at V and 4 bases at J, with 20 bases between the two ends. The CDR3 has 16 amino acids. Germline lookup yields CDR1 SGHVS and CDR2 FQNEAQ.